Given below is one TCR beta chain in context. These data come from a study of CD8+CD57+ T cells in acquired aplastic anemia. V lost 3 bases and J lost 5, with 8 bases in between. This CDR3 spans 13 amino acids. Germline assignment: CDR1 ENHRY and CDR2 SYGVKD. According to the study, genomic DNA was the template for TCR beta VDJ and CDR3 profiling. TCRdb called the reads again in MiXCR, with one record for every CDR3 protein. The table shows some 280,000 distinct CDR3 sequences, with approximately 55% occurring only once. Sequenced material: sorted CD4+, CD8+, or CD8+CD57+ T cells (not recorded which) from PBMCs. V gene TRBV10-3 combines with J gene TRBJ2-1, with D possibly being TRBD1 (6 bases). The sequence was collected from a human donor with severe aplastic anemia or a healthy control (not recorded which). The CDR3 coding sequence is TGTGCCATCAGTGACCGGACAGACAATGAGCAGTTCTTC. Residues: CAISDRTDNEQFF.